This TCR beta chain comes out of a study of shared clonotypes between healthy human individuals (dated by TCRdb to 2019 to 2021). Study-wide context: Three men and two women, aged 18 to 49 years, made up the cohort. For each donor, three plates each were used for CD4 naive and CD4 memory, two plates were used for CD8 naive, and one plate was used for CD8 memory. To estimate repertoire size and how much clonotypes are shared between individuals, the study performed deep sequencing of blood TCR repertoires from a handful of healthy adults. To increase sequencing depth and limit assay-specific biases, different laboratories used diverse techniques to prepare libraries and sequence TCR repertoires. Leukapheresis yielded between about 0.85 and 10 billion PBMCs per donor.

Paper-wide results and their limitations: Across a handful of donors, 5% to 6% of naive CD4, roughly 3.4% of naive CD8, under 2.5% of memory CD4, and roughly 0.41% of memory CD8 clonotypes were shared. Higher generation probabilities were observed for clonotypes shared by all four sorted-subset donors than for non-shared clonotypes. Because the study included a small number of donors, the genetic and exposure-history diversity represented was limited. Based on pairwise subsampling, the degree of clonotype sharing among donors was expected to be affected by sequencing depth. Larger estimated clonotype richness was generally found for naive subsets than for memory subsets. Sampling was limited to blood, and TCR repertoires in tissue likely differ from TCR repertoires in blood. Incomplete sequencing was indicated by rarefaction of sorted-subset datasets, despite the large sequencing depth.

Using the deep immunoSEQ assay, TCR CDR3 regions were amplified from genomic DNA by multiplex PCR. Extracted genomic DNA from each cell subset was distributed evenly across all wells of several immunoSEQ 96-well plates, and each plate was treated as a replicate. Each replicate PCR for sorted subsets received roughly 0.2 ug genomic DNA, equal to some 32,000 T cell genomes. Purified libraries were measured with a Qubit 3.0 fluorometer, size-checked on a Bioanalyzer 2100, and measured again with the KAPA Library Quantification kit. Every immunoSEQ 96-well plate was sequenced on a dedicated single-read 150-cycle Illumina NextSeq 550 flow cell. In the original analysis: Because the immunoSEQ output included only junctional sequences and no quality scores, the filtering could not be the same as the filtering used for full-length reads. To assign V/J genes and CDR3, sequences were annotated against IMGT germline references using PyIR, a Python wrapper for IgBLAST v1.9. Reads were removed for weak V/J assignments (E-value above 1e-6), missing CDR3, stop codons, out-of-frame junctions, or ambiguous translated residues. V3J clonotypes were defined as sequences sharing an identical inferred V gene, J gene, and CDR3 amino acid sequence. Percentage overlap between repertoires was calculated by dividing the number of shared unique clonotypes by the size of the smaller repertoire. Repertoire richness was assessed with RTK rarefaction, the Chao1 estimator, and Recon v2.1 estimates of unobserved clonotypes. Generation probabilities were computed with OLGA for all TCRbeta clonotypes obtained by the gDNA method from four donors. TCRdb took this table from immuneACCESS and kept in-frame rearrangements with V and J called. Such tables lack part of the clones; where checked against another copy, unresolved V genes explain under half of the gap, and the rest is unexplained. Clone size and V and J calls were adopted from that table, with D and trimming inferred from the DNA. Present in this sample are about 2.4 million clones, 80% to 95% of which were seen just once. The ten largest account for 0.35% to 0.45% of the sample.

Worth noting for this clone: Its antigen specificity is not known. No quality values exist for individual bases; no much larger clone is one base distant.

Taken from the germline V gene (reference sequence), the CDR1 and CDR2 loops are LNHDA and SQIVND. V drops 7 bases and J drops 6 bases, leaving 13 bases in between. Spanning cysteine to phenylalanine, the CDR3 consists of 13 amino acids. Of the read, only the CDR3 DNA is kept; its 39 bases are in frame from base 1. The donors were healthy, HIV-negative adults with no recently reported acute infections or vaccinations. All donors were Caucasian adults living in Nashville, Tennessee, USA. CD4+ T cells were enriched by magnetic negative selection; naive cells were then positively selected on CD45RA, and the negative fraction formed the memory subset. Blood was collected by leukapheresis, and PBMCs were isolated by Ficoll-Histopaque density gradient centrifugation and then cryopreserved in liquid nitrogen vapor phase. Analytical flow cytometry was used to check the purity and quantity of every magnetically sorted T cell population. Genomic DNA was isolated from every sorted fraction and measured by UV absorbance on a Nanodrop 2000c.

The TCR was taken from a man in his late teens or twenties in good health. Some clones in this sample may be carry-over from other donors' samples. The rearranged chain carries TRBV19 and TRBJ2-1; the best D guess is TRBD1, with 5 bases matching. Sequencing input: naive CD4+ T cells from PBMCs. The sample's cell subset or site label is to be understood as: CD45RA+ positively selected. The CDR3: CASMGRVVNEQFF. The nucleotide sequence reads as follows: TGTGCCAGTATGGGCAGGGTGGTCAATGAGCAGTTCTTC.